This T cell receptor beta chain was sequenced for a study of shared clonotypes between healthy human individuals. Original processing notes: Junction-only immunoSEQ data arrived without quality scores, meaning filtering differed. Assay: immunoSEQ multiplex PCR; the TCRdb copy retains only in-frame clones and omits some. V and J calls and clone size are given by that table; D and trimming were obtained from the DNA. The sample carries 470,000 or so clones, around 85% recorded once. Donors comprised only Caucasian adults living in Nashville, Tennessee. The CDR3 is made up of 16 amino acids. The germline CDR1 and CDR2 sequences are SGDLS and YYNGEE. V was clipped by 4 bases and J by 3 bases, with 17 bases between them.

V and J are TRBV9 and TRBJ1-3; maybe TRBD1 (5 bases). Sequencing input: PBMCs. The source is a woman aged 35 to 49 in good health. Some clones in this sample may be carry-over from other donors' samples. The CDR3 region is CASSTLLGGSGNTIYF. CDR3 DNA sequence: TGTGCCAGCAGCACCCTCTTGGGGGGAAGTGGAAACACCATATATTTT.